Each of the 16 T cell receptor beta chains below was sequenced from the same sample in a study of regulatory T cells in long-lasting Graves disease. Documented time point: persistent/refractory GD, antithyroid drugs over 5 years with positive TRAb. Making the TCR library involved RNA that had been extracted from PBMCs. Relying on iRepertoire HTBI primers and Arm-PCR of CDR3 regions, the team built TCR beta libraries. TCRdb re-called the multiplex PCR reads through MiXCR, storing one row per CDR3 protein. The sample lists approximately 400,000 distinct CDR3 sequences, roughly 23% occurring once. The sample here was peripheral blood mononuclear cells (PBMCs), taken when the disease was refractory, from a patient treated with antithyroid drugs. These receptors were taken from a woman aged 40 to 50 with Graves disease.

This clonotype was seen repeatedly, ten times or more. The rearrangement links TRBV6-2 or TRBV6-3 to TRBJ2-7; D not certain. V dropped 2 bases and J dropped 1 base, with 15 bases sitting between them. The CDR3 sequence is 16 residues long. Per the germline V gene, CDR1 is MNHEY and CDR2 is SVGEGT. CDR3 DNA sequence: TGTGCCAGCAGTTACGGCACGGCTAGTCGATCCTACGAGCAGTACTTC. Its translation: CASSYGTASRSYEQYF.

Only a few counts were recorded for this clonotype. The CDR3 DNA sequence: TGTGCCAGCAGCGACACCGCCACTGAAGCTTTCTTT. Residues: CASSDTATEAFF. This chain uses TRBV11-2 with TRBJ1-1; D unclear. V shed 5 bases and J shed 4 bases, with 8 bases lying between them. The CDR3 runs to 12 residues. Germline assignment: CDR1 SGHAT and CDR2 FQNNGV.

The chain couples TRBV6-5 to TRBJ1-4; 7 bases map to TRBD1. J lost 7 bases, V lost 2 bases, and 10 bases had no gene match. The CDR3 sequence is 16 residues long. CDR1 MNHEY and CDR2 SVGAGI come from the germline V gene. The CDR3 coding sequence is TGTGCCAGCAGTTACCCAGGCCAGGGACAGAGTGAAAAACTGTTTTTT. Translating it yields CASSYPGQGQSEKLFF.

The table lists this clonotype with a few counts. V gene TRBV19 combines with J gene TRBJ2-5; D unclear. Gene TRBJ2-7 matches the end of the DNA better, so the J call may be wrong. Germline V CDR1 and CDR2: LNHDA, SQIVND (reference sequence). This CDR3 contains 14 residues. The CDR3 nucleotides are TGTGCCAGTAGTATAGTGGCTGCGTCCTACGAGCAGTACTTC. Encoded protein: CASSIVAASYEQYF.

In its sample, this clonotype was seen many times. The CDR3 nucleotides are TGTGCCAGCAGTTTATCGGGACAGGGGGCGCGGCAGCCCCAGCATTTT. The encoded protein is CASSLSGQGARQPQHF. This rearrangement joins TRBV27 to TRBJ1-5; 12 bases agree with TRBD1. The CDR3 runs 16 residues. After removal of 0 bases from V and 7 bases from J, the junction contained 4 bases not matched to a gene. Germline CDR1 is MNHEY and CDR2 is SMNVEV (reference sequence).

This clonotype has a count of ten or more. The rearrangement uses TRBV2 and TRBJ1-1, with D perhaps matching TRBD1 (5 bases). Trimming left V 4 bases short and J 1 base short, with 10 bases between. The CDR3 covers 14 residues. From germline, CDR1 is SNHLY and CDR2 FYNNEI. The CDR3 sequence: CASSVGGSNTEAFF. The CDR3 DNA reads as TGTGCCAGCAGTGTTGGGGGTTCGAACACTGAAGCTTTCTTT.

Ten or more counts support this clonotype. V gene TRBV30 combines with J gene TRBJ2-5, with D possibly being TRBD1 (6 bases). V was pared by 3 bases and J by 2 bases, with 10 bases between. Germline assignment: CDR1 GTSNPN and CDR2 SVGIG (reference sequence). The CDR3 is 13 amino acids. CDR3: CAWSGQLQETQYF. For the CDR3, the DNA is TGTGCCTGGAGCGGACAGCTACAAGAGACCCAGTACTTC.

This clonotype was seen at least ten times. J is TRBJ2-7 and V is TRBV10-3; TRBD1 aligns across 8 bases. Germline V gene sequence: CDR1 ENHRY, CDR2 SYGVKD. The CDR3 length is 13 residues. V gave up 8 bases and J gave up 3 bases; unmatched junction bases: 6. CDR3 nucleotides: TGTGCCATCGGACAGGGAGAGGACTACGAGCAGTACTTC. Protein: CAIGQGEDYEQYF.

This clonotype was counted between two and nine times. CDR3 nucleotide sequence: TGCAGTGCTAGAGTGGTGGACGAAATCTCTGGGGCCAACGTCCTGACTTTC. Encoded protein: CSARVVDEISGANVLTF. The V call is TRBV20-1, the J call TRBJ2-6; D call uncertain. Trimming took 1 base from V and 0 from J, leaving 13 bases between them. Germline values: CDR1 DFQATT, CDR2 SNEGSKA (reference sequence). This CDR3 comprises 17 residues.

This clonotype was found many times. The rearrangement uses TRBV12-3 or TRBV12-4 and TRBJ1-4; no clear D. Trimming took 6 bases from V and 7 from J, leaving 12 bases between them. This CDR3 has 13 amino acids. The CDR3 bases are TGTGCCAGCAGCACCGTTCTGAGTGAAAAACTGTTTTTT. Its translation: CASSTVLSEKLFF.

A few counts support this clonotype. The CDR3 protein is CASTPRTGLYGYTF. The CDR3, as DNA: TGCGCCAGCACCCCAAGGACAGGTCTCTATGGCTACACCTTC. This chain connects TRBV5-1 to TRBJ1-2; 7 nucleotides line up with TRBD1. Trimming removed 6 bases from V and 4 bases from J; junction bases left unmatched: 9. The CDR3 is 14 amino acids. The germline CDR1 and CDR2 sequences are SGHRS and YFSETQ.

This clonotype was picked up many times. The chain recombines TRBV6-1 with TRBJ1-2, with D maybe TRBD1 (6 bases). V was trimmed by 5 bases and J by 5 bases, leaving 15 bases between them. This CDR3 is 14 amino acids long. The germline CDR1 and CDR2 sequences are MNHNS and SASEGT. The CDR3 reads CASSQDSGGYGYTF. Here the CDR3 DNA reads TGTGCCAGCAGTCAGGACAGCGGGGGATATGGCTACACCTTC.

CDR3 in amino acids: CAISKGQEDYEQYF. The CDR3 nucleotides read TGTGCCATCAGTAAAGGACAGGAAGATTACGAGCAGTACTTC. V gene TRBV10-3 combines with J gene TRBJ2-7; 7 bases are a match to TRBD1. Trimming at V came to 5 bases and at J to 4 bases, leaving 8 bases not matched to a gene. The CDR3 is made up of 14 amino acids. Germline V CDR1 and CDR2: ENHRY, SYGVKD.

About this clonotype: Since a much larger clone is just one base distant, this may be a read error. This chain joins TRBV12-3 or TRBV12-4 and TRBJ1-4, with D possibly TRBD1 on 5 matching bases. The CDR3 totals 15 residues. The V and J ends lost 6 bases and 8 bases respectively, with 19 bases between them. DNA for the CDR3: TGTGCCAGCAGCCACCACAGACAGAGGAACGAAAAACTGTTTTTT. This encodes CASSHHRQRNEKLFF.

For this clonotype: Just one base apart from a much larger clone, this may be a read error. The chain joins TRBV29-1 to TRBJ2-2; D is perhaps TRBD1 or TRBD2 (5 bases each). V lost 4 bases and J 9 bases, leaving 15 bases between the germline ends. The CDR3 covers 13 residues. Germline CDR1 and CDR2: SQVTM and ANQGSEA. The DNA for the CDR3 is TGCAGCGTTGTGGTGGGGACGTGCCGGGAGCTGTTTTTT. Translating gives CSVVVGTCRELFF.

There are a few counts of this clonotype. This rearrangement joins TRBV5-5 to TRBJ1-2; D possibly corresponds to TRBD1 (6 bases). Germline lookup yields CDR1 SGHKS and CDR2 YYEKEE (reference sequence). Deletions cut 0 bases from V and 5 bases from J, with 14 bases between. This CDR3 comprises 15 residues. Written as DNA, the CDR3 is TGTGCCAGCAGCTTGGTAACAGGGAATGGATATGGCTACACCTTC. Translation gives CASSLVTGNGYGYTF.